This TCR beta chain originates from a study of Siglec-9 on CD8 T cells in melanoma. The study's findings and limits: Siglec-9 reportedly marks and regulates an effector memory CD8+ T-cell subset apparently accumulating in melanoma tumors.

Trimming pared 7 bases from V and 0 bases from J, leaving 16 bases between. Germline assignment: CDR1 LGHNA and CDR2 YNFKEQ. CDR3 length: 16 amino acids. Note on this clone: Its antigen is undetermined.

Assay: immunoSEQ multiplex PCR; the TCRdb copy retains only in-frame clones and omits some. Among tens of thousands of clones, less than 85% were seen once, and the ten largest hold roughly 6%. Material for sequencing was Siglec-9- CD8+ T cells sorted from blood. The chain couples TRBV4-2 to TRBJ2-1; TRBD1 or TRBD2 may be the D gene (5 bases each). This receptor was obtained from a human donor in good health. CDR3 nucleotide sequence: TGTGCCAGCAAGCCCGGGACCCTGCACTCCTACAATGAGCAGTTCTTC. Translation gives CASKPGTLHSYNEQFF.